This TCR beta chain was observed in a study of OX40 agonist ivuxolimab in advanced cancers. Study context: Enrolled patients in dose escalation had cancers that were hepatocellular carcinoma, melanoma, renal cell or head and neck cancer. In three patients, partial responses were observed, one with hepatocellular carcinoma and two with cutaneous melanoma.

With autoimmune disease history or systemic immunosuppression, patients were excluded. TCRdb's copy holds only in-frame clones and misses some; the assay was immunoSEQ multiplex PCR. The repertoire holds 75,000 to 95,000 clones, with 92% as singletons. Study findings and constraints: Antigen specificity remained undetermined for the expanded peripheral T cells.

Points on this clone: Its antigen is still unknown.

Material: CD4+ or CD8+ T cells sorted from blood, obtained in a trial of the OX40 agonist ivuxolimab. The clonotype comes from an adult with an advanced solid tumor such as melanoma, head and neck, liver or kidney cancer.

CDR3 region: CASRGSARETQYF. The CDR3 DNA reads as TGTGCCAGCAGGGGGTCGGCTAGGGAGACCCAGTACTTC. The chain employs TRBV27 and TRBJ2-5; no firm D call. Per germline, CDR1 MNHEY and CDR2 SMNVEV (reference sequence). This CDR3 region has 13 residues. V dropped 6 bases and J dropped 5 bases, with 13 bases sitting between them.